The 17 T cell receptor beta chains below come from one sample, sequenced in a study of human T cells and chemical hapten exposure. TCRdb re-called the RACE reads with MiXCR, one entry per CDR3 protein. This repertoire shows about 82,000 distinct CDR3 sequences, over 8.5% found once; its top ten account for over 1.5%. Time point specified: healthy volunteer bleed at 6 weeks. The template was total RNA from unfractionated whole blood. The source material was whole blood. The receptors shown here come from a male donor in good health. Some clones in this sample may be carry-over from other donors' samples.

This chain uses TRBV6-1 with TRBJ1-5; 7 nucleotides line up with TRBD1. Germline CDR1 is MNHNS and CDR2 is SASEGT. The J segment lost 2 bases and the V segment lost 8 bases, leaving 21 bases of the junction unmatched. This CDR3 comprises 19 residues. The CDR3 DNA follows: TGTGCCAGCCTCACCAAACTTTCTACAGGGGCCGGACGCAATCAGCCCCAGCATTTT. Residues: CASLTKLSTGAGRNQPQHF.

The table lists this clonotype with a few counts. The rearrangement uses TRBV11-2 and TRBJ1-4, with D possibly being TRBD1 (5 bases). This CDR3 has 14 residues. Germline assignment: CDR1 SGHAT and CDR2 FQNNGV. Trimming stripped 6 bases from V and 7 bases from J, with 15 bases between. The CDR3 spells CASRLAGVGEKLFF. Here the CDR3 DNA reads TGTGCCAGCAGACTTGCGGGGGTGGGTGAAAAACTGTTTTTT.

This clonotype was observed a handful of times. The chain is built from TRBV11-3 and TRBJ2-2; tentatively, D is TRBD1 (6 bases). Germline V CDR1 and CDR2: SGHNT, YENEEA. The length of the CDR3 is 13 residues. V lost 8 bases and J 3 bases, leaving 10 bases between the germline ends. The CDR3 reads CASGYRDTGELFF. In DNA form, the CDR3 reads TGTGCCAGCGGATACAGGGACACCGGGGAGCTGTTTTTT.

The gene calls are TRBV19 and TRBJ1-6, with a weak D call TRBD1 (5 bases). V gave up 5 bases and J gave up 7 bases, with 12 bases separating them. CDR1 and CDR2 from the germline V gene are LNHDA and SQIVND (reference sequence). CDR3 size: 14 residues. The CDR3 DNA sequence: TGTGCCAGTAGTGCGGACGGGACCAATTCACCCCTCCACTTT. This gives the protein CASSADGTNSPLHF. Drawing the rest from reference TRBV19 and TRBJ1-6, the complete variable domain is DGGITQSPKYLFRKEGQNVTLSCEQNLNHDAMYWYRQDPGQGLRLIYYSQIVNDFQKGDIAEGYSVSREKKESFPLTVTSAQKNPTAFYLCASSADGTNSPLHFGNGTRLTVT.

The chain carries TRBV2 and TRBJ1-5, with D uncertain. CDR1 and CDR2 from the germline V gene are SNHLY and FYNNEI. CDR3 length equals 14 residues. The V and J ends lost 8 bases and 2 bases respectively, with 13 bases between them. The CDR3 loop is CASGKNPGNQPQHF. The DNA for the CDR3 is TGTGCCAGCGGAAAGAATCCGGGCAATCAGCCCCAGCATTTT. Looking up the rest from reference TRBV2 and TRBJ1-5 gives the full variable domain: EPEVTQTPSHQVTQMGQEVILRCVPISNHLYFYWYRQILGQKVEFLVSFYNNEISEKSEIFDDQFSVERPDGSNFTLKIRSTKLEDSAMYFCASGKNPGNQPQHFGDGTRLSIL.

This clonotype has just a few counts. This chain joins TRBV6-5 and TRBJ2-5; D is undetermined. The CDR3 spans 15 residues. Deletions cut 6 bases from V and 4 bases from J, with 18 bases between. Germline V gene lookup returns CDR1 MNHEY and CDR2 SVGAGI. In nucleotides, the CDR3 is TGTGCCAGCAGCCCCCTAGTTAAGGCCCCAGAGACCCAGTACTTC. It codes for CASSPLVKAPETQYF.

This rearrangement joins TRBV6-5 to TRBJ2-3, with TRBD2 identical over 7 bases. V was pared by 0 bases and J by 4 bases, with 7 bases of the junction left unmatched. This CDR3 is built from 16 residues. Germline assignment: CDR1 MNHEY and CDR2 SVGAGI. The CDR3 nucleotides are TGTGCCAGCAGTTACTCAGCGGGAAGTCGGTCAGATACGCAGTATTTT. Its translation is CASSYSAGSRSDTQYF.

This clonotype came up many times. The chain recombines TRBV29-1 with TRBJ1-2; D is undetermined. Germline V gives CDR1 SQVTM, CDR2 ANQGSEA. Trimming cost V 4 bases and J 5 bases, with 8 bases left between them. The CDR3 sequence is 11 residues long. The CDR3 loop is CSVVDGYGYTF. The CDR3 region has the DNA TGCAGCGTTGTCGACGGATATGGCTACACCTTC.

This clonotype was counted many times. This rearrangement joins TRBV25-1 to TRBJ2-5; a possible D gene is TRBD2 (5 bases). The V gene lost 4 bases and the J gene lost 5 bases, with 8 bases spanning the gap. Germline CDR1 is MGHDK and CDR2 is SYGVNS. This CDR3 contains 12 residues. The CDR3 loop is CASSASGETQYF. Here the CDR3 DNA reads TGTGCCAGCAGTGCCTCGGGGGAGACCCAGTACTTC.

The CDR3 loop is CSASGTSGSNEQFF. DNA of the CDR3: TGCAGCGCTTCAGGGACTAGCGGGAGTAATGAGCAGTTCTTC. V is TRBV29-1 and J is TRBJ2-1; 14 bases line up with TRBD2. The CDR3 has 14 residues. Per germline, CDR1 SQVTM and CDR2 ANQGSEA. Losses at the gene ends were 7 bases for V and 7 bases for J; bases not matched to a gene: 6.

The rearrangement joins TRBV2 to TRBJ1-5, with TRBD1 matching 8 bases. With V trimmed by 5 bases and J by 1 base, 4 bases remained unmatched. This CDR3 has 15 residues. The germline V gene encodes CDR1 SNHLY and CDR2 FYNNEI. CDR3 nucleotides: TGTGCCAGCAGTTACGACAGGGGCAGCAATCAGCCCCAGCATTTT. Translating it yields CASSYDRGSNQPQHF. The full variable domain, rest sourced from reference TRBV2 and TRBJ1-5, is EPEVTQTPSHQVTQMGQEVILRCVPISNHLYFYWYRQILGQKVEFLVSFYNNEISEKSEIFDDQFSVERPDGSNFTLKIRSTKLEDSAMYFCASSYDRGSNQPQHFGDGTRLSIL.

This clonotype was seen a handful of times. V usage is TRBV6-5 and J usage is TRBJ2-7; TRBD1 might be the D (6 bases). CDR1 and CDR2 from the germline V gene are MNHEY and SVGAGI. This CDR3 has 13 amino acids. V lost 0 bases and J 8 bases, leaving 11 bases between the germline ends. CDR3 nucleotides: TGTGCCAGCAGTTACTCGGGGGCGAGGCAGCAGTACTTC. The encoded protein is CASSYSGARQQYF.

The rearrangement joins TRBV12-3 or TRBV12-4 to TRBJ1-2; D call uncertain. The CDR3 runs 12 residues. V lost 0 bases and J 4 bases, leaving 3 bases between the germline ends. The CDR3 protein is CASSLAVYGYTF. The CDR3 DNA follows: TGTGCCAGCAGTTTAGCAGTCTATGGCTACACCTTC.

Ten or more counts support this clonotype. This chain links TRBV20-1 with TRBJ2-2; no firm D call. Germline V CDR1 and CDR2: DFQATT, SNEGSKA (reference sequence). V shed 1 base and J shed 0 bases, with 3 bases lying between them. CDR3 length: 13 residues. CDR3 region: CSARVPNTGELFF. CDR3 in DNA: TGCAGTGCTAGAGTTCCGAACACCGGGGAGCTGTTTTTT.

The V gene is TRBV18, the J gene TRBJ2-2; 8 nucleotides agree with TRBD1. Germline loops: CDR1 KGHSH, CDR2 LQKENI. The V gene end was trimmed by 1 base and the J gene end by 0 bases; junction bases not matched to a gene: 7. The CDR3 is 18 amino acids. CDR3 in amino acids: CASSPLPRGPSNTGELFF. CDR3 coding DNA: TGTGCCAGCTCACCACTCCCCAGGGGGCCATCGAACACCGGGGAGCTGTTTTTT.

The sample holds a few counts of this clonotype. The chain carries TRBV6-1 and TRBJ2-7, with D unclear. The CDR3 is 13 amino acids. Trimming stripped 2 bases from V and 2 bases from J, with 7 bases between. CDR1 and CDR2 from the germline V gene are MNHNS and SASEGT. CDR3 amino acids: CASSENSPYEQYF. In DNA form, the CDR3 reads TGTGCCAGCAGTGAAAACAGTCCCTACGAGCAGTACTTC.

In this sample, this clonotype turned up a few times. V usage is TRBV29-1 and J usage is TRBJ2-5; D not resolved. CDR1 is SQVTM and CDR2 is ANQGSEA in the germline V gene. The CDR3 sequence is 13 residues long. Deletions cut 6 bases from V and 3 bases from J, with 14 bases between. Here the CDR3 reads CSVIRALEETQYF. The CDR3 region has the DNA TGCAGCGTGATCCGGGCCCTAGAAGAGACCCAGTACTTC.